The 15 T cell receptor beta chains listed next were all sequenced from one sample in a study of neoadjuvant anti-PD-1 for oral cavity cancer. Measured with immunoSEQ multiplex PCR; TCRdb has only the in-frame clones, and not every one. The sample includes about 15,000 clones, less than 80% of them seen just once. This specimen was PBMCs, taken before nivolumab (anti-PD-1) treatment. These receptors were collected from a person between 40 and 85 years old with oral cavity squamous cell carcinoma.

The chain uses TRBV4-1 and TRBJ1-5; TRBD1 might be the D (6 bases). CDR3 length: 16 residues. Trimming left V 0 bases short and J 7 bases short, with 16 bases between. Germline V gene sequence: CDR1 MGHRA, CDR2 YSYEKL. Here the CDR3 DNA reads TGCGCCAGCAGCCAAGATCCGGGACAACCCGGGCAGCCCCAGCATTTT. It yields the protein CASSQDPGQPGQPQHF.

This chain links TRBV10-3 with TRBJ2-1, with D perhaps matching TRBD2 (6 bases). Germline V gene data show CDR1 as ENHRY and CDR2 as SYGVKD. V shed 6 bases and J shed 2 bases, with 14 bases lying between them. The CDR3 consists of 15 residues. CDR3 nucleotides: TGTGCCATCAGCAGGCTAGCGAACACCTACAATGAGCAGTTCTTC. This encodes CAISRLANTYNEQFF.

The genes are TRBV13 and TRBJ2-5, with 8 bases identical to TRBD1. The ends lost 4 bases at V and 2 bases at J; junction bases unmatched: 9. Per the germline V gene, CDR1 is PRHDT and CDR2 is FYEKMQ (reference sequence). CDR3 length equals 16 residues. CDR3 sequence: CASSSFYRGRQETQYF. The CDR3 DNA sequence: TGTGCCAGCAGCTCCTTCTACAGGGGGAGGCAAGAGACCCAGTACTTC.

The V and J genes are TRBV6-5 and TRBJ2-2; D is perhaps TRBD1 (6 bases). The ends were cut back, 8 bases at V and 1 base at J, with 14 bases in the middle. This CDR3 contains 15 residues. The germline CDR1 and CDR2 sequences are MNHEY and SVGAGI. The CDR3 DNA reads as TGTGCCAGCCTTTCCGGGACACGGAACACCGGGGAGCTGTTTTTT. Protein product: CASLSGTRNTGELFF.

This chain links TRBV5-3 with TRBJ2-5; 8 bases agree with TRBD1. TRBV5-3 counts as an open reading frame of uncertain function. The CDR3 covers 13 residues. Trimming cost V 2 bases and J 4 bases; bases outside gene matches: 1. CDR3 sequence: CARSFTGGETQYF. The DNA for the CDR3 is TGTGCCAGAAGCTTCACAGGGGGAGAGACCCAGTACTTC.

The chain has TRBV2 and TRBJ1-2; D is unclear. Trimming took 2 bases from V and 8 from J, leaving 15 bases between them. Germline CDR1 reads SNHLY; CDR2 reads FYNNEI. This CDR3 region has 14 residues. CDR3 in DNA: TGTGCCAGCAGTGAAAGTCAGACCCTTGGGGGCTACACCTTC. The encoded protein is CASSESQTLGGYTF. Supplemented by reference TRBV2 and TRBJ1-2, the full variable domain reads EPEVTQTPSHQVTQMGQEVILRCVPISNHLYFYWYRQILGQKVEFLVSFYNNEISEKSEIFDDQFSVERPDGSNFTLKIRSTKLEDSAMYFCASSESQTLGGYTFGSGTRLTVV.

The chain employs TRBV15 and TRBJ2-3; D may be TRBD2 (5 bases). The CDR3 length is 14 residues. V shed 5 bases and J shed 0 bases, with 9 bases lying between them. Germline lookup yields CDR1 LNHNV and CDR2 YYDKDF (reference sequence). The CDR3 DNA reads TGTGCCACCAGCGCCGGGGTTAGCACAGATACGCAGTATTTT. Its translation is CATSAGVSTDTQYF.

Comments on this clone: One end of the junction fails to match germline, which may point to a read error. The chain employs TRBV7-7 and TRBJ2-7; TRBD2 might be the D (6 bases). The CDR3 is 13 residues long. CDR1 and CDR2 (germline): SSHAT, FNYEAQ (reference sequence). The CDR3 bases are TGTGCTAGCAGCCCCCAGGACGGGGGTGAGCAGTACTTC. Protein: CASSPQDGGEQYF.

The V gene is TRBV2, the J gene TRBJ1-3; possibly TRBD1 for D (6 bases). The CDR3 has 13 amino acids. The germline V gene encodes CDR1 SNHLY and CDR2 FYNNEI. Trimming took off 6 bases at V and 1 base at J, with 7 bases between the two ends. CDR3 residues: CASRDRSGNTIYF. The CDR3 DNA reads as TGTGCCAGCAGGGACAGATCTGGAAACACCATATATTTT.

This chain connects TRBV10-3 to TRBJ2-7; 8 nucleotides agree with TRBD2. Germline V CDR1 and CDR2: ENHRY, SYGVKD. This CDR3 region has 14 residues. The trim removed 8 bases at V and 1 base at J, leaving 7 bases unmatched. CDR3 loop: CAIQAGAPSYEQYF. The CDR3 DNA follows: TGTGCCATCCAAGCGGGGGCCCCATCCTACGAGCAGTACTTC.

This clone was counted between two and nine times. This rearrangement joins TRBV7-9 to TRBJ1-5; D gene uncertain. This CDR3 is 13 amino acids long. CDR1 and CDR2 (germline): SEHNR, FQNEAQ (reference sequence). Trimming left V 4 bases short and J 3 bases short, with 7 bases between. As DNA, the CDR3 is TGTGCCAGCAGCTCTGCCGCCAATCAGCCCCAGCATTTT. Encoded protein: CASSSAANQPQHF.

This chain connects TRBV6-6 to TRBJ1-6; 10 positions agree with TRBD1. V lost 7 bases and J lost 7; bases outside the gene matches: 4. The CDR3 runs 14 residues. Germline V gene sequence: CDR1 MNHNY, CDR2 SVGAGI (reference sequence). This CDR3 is CASKVGQGNSPLHF. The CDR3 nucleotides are TGTGCCAGCAAAGTGGGACAGGGGAATTCACCCCTCCACTTT.

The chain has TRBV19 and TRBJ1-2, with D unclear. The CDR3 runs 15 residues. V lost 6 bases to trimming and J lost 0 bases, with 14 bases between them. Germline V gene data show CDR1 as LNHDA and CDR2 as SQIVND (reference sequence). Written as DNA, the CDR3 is TGTGCCAGTAGCCCGTGGAGGGTGTCTAACTATGGCTACACCTTC. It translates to CASSPWRVSNYGYTF.

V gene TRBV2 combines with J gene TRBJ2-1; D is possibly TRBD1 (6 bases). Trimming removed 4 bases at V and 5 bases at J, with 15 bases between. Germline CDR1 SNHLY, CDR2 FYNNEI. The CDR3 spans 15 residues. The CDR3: CASSGQGLPNNEQFF. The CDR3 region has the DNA TGTGCCAGCAGTGGGCAGGGGCTTCCAAACAATGAGCAGTTCTTC.

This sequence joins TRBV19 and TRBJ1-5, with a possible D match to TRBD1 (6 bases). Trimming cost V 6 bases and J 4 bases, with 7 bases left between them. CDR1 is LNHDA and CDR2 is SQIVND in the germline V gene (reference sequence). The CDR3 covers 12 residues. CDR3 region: CASSQGNQPQHF. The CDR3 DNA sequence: TGTGCCAGTAGCCAGGGGAATCAGCCCCAGCATTTT.